These T cell receptor beta chains were read from a single sample in a study of T cell responses to AZD1222 COVID-19 vaccine. Sequencing was performed with immunoSEQ multiplex PCR; in TCRdb, only in-frame clones are kept and a portion is missing. The table has about 190,000 clones, 75% to 90% seen once. The starting material was peripheral blood, obtained on day 0 of AZD1222 vaccination. The receptors originated from an adult in good health. CDR3s include the opening cysteine and the closing phenylalanine or tryptophan. The D gene is left open where the match is weak. Clone size is shown for a subset of rows, as once, few, many or a class of expanded clone.

TRBJ2-5,TRBD1,TRBV29-1,-,TGCAGCGCCCCCAGGGGGCCCGGGGAGACCCAGTACTTC,CSAPRGPGETQYF
TRBJ2-5,TRBD2,TRBV13,-,TGTGCCAGCAGCTTAGGCCTCTCTAGCGGGCAAGAGACCCAGTACTTC,CASSLGLSSGQETQYF
TRBJ2-5,-,TRBV11-3,-,TGTGCCAGCAGCTCTACAGGCTTGGAGACCCAGTACTTC,CASSSTGLETQYF
TRBJ2-1,TRBD2,TRBV28,-,TGTGCCAGCAGACTAGCGGGGTACATCAATGAGCAGTTCTTC,CASRLAGYINEQFF
TRBJ1-2,-,TRBV3-1/TRBV3-2,-,TGTGCCAGCAGCCAGGGCAGCGGCTACACCTTC,CASSQGSGYTF
TRBJ2-7,TRBD1,TRBV7-2,-,TGTGCCAGCAGCTTCCCTGGCAGGGGGTTGTACGAGCAGTACTTC,CASSFPGRGLYEQYF
TRBJ1-2,-,TRBV6-5,-,TGTGCCAGCAGGGAGGGGGGGGCCTATGGCTACACCTTC,CASREGGAYGYTF
TRBJ2-7,-,TRBV7-6,-,TGTGCCAGCAGCTTCCGAAGGAGCAACTACGAGCAGTACTTC,CASSFRRSNYEQYF
TRBJ2-1,TRBD1,TRBV14,few,TGTGCCAGCAGCCAGTTCCAGGGGGCTTCTGAGCAGTTCTTC,CASSQFQGASEQFF
TRBJ1-4,TRBD1,TRBV27,once,TGTGCCAGCAGTAAACAGGGGAGGGAAAAACTGTTTTTT,CASSKQGREKLFF
TRBJ2-3,TRBD2,TRBV4-3,-,TGCGCCAGCAGCCAAGAGGTGGGGGGGGGCACAGATACGCAGTATTTT,CASSQEVGGGTDTQYF
TRBJ1-5,TRBD1,TRBV24-1,-,TGTGCCACCAGTGAGGGACAGGGGTTTGAACAGCCCCAGCATTTT,CATSEGQGFEQPQHF
TRBJ2-7,-,TRBV7-2,-,TGTGCCAGCGGGGCAGGGCGCTCCTACGAGCAGTACTTC,CASGAGRSYEQYF
TRBJ1-6,-,TRBV2,-,TGTGCCAGCAGTGTTCTTAATTCACCCCTCCACTTT,CASSVLNSPLHF
TRBJ1-2,TRBD1,TRBV5-4,-,TGTGCCAGCAGCTTGGTTTCAGGGACAGCCAACTATGGCTACACCTTC,CASSLVSGTANYGYTF
TRBJ2-3,-,TRBV6-2/TRBV6-3,-,TGTGCCAGCAGTTACCCCATAACAGGGACCTCCACCACAGATACGCAGTATTTT,CASSYPITGTSTTDTQYF
TRBJ2-3,-,TRBV18,-,TGTGCCAGCTCACCACTGGGAGGGGGCGCGGCAGATACGCAGTATTTT,CASSPLGGGAADTQYF
TRBJ1-2,-,TRBV28,-,TGTGCCAGCAGCAAGAACGTTCAGTATGGCTACACCTTC,CASSKNVQYGYTF
TRBJ1-4,TRBD1,TRBV5-1,once,TGCGCCAGCAGCTTAACCGGGACAGGGGGAGAAAAACTGTTTTTT,CASSLTGTGGEKLFF
TRBJ2-6,-,TRBV19,-,TGTGCCAGTAGTATAGATCGGGGAACATCTAAGGTCCCTGGGGCCAACGTCCTGACTTTC,CASSIDRGTSKVPGANVLTF
TRBJ1-2,-,TRBV6-5,-,TGTGCCAGCAGTTACTCGGAAGCTAACAACTATGGCTACACCTTC,CASSYSEANNYGYTF
TRBJ2-7,-,TRBV6-2/TRBV6-3,-,TGTGCCAGCAGTAAACGCCAGGGCGAGCAGTACTTC,CASSKRQGEQYF
TRBJ2-5,-,TRBV7-8,-,TGTGCCAGCAGCCGATCCGGGGAGACCCAGTACTTC,CASSRSGETQYF
TRBJ2-5,-,TRBV19,-,TGTGCCAGTAGTATGACGAGTGGAGAGACCCAGTACTTC,CASSMTSGETQYF
TRBJ1-5,TRBD1,TRBV6-2/TRBV6-3,-,TGTGCCAGCAGCCGCTTATTTACCGACAGGGTGAACGATCAGCCCCAGCATTTT,CASSRLFTDRVNDQPQHF
TRBJ2-1,-,TRBV18,-,TGTGCCAGCTCACCTTTCCTCAGCAACAATGAGCAGTTCTTC,CASSPFLSNNEQFF
TRBJ1-1,-,TRBV5-1,-,TGCGCCAGCAGCTTGGATAGGGGCGGGGGGAACACTGAAGCTTTCTTT,CASSLDRGGGNTEAFF
TRBJ2-1,TRBD2,TRBV3-1/TRBV3-2,-,TGTGCCAGCAGCCCATACGGACTAGCGGGGGGGCAGGAAAACAATGAGCAGTTCTTC,CASSPYGLAGGQENNEQFF
TRBJ1-4,TRBD1,TRBV7-2,-,TGTGCCAGCAGCTTAGCTCAGGGGGCGCAGAAACTGTTTTTT,CASSLAQGAQKLFF
TRBJ2-1,-,TRBV7-6,-,TGTGCCAGCAGCTTAGGGGCCTACAATGAGCAGTTCTTC,CASSLGAYNEQFF
TRBJ2-7,-,TRBV13,-,TGTGCCAGCAGCTTAGGTGGGGAAAACGAGCAGTACTTC,CASSLGGENEQYF
TRBJ2-5,-,TRBV10-3,-,TGTGCCATCAGAGGCGGCCTTGGGAAGGAGCAAGAGACCCAGTACTTC,CAIRGGLGKEQETQYF
TRBJ1-2,-,TRBV9,-,TGTGCCAGCAGCGTAGGCGAAGGGGGAGGCTACACCTTC,CASSVGEGGGYTF
TRBJ2-1,-,TRBV6-5,-,TGTGCCAGCAGTTACAAGGCAGGGCCCTACAATGAGCAGTTCTTC,CASSYKAGPYNEQFF
TRBJ2-2,TRBD2,TRBV3-1/TRBV3-2,-,TGTGCCAGCAGCCAAGGAGCGGGGACGATCGGGGAGCTGTTTTTT,CASSQGAGTIGELFF
TRBJ1-1,TRBD1,TRBV6-2/TRBV6-3,-,TGTGCCAGCAGCCTCCCTCGACAGGGCTACACTGAAGCTTTCTTT,CASSLPRQGYTEAFF
TRBJ2-3,TRBD2,TRBV6-2/TRBV6-3,-,TGTGCCAGCAGTTACTCTAGCGGGGCCCTAGAAGATACGCAGTATTTT,CASSYSSGALEDTQYF
TRBJ2-3,TRBD2,TRBV27,once,TGTGCCAGCAGTCCCGGACTAGTCCCAGATACGCAGTATTTT,CASSPGLVPDTQYF
TRBJ2-5,-,TRBV5-6,once,TGTGCCAGCAGCTTGGGACAGGAGACCCAGTACTTC,CASSLGQETQYF
TRBJ2-3,-,TRBV30,-,TGTGCCAGAAGGACAGCTAGCACAGATACGCAGTATTTT,CARRTASTDTQYF
TRBJ1-1,-,TRBV11-2,-,TGTGCCAGCAGTTATCCTCCTCGGGGGTCCGGGAGCACTGAAGCTTTCTTT,CASSYPPRGSGSTEAFF
TRBJ2-3,-,TRBV29-1,once,TGCAGCGTTGAAGATTCGCAGGGTCGGGCAGATACGCAGTATTTT,CSVEDSQGRADTQYF
TRBJ1-2,-,TRBV5-1,-,TGCGCCAGCAGCTTGGCTCGAGGGGTTCGAAGGGCTAACTATGGCTACACCTTC,CASSLARGVRRANYGYTF
TRBJ1-3,-,TRBV7-3,-,TGTGCCAGCAGCGAAAACGCTCCGGGGACGGGAAACACCATATATTTT,CASSENAPGTGNTIYF
TRBJ1-4,-,TRBV5-4,-,TGTGCCAGCAGCTTGCCGGGTCCGCGTGAAAAACTGTTTTTT,CASSLPGPREKLFF
TRBJ1-2,-,TRBV3-1/TRBV3-2,-,TGTGCCAGCAGCCAAGCGCTAATGCTGGGGGCGCGAGTCGGCTACACCTTC,CASSQALMLGARVGYTF
TRBJ2-3,TRBD1,TRBV5-1,-,TGCGCCAGCAGCCCACAAGTAGGACAGGGAATCGCAGATACGCAGTATTTT,CASSPQVGQGIADTQYF
TRBJ1-3,TRBD1,TRBV24-1,-,TGTGCCACCAGTGCGACAGGGGCTGGAAACACCATATATTTT,CATSATGAGNTIYF
TRBJ1-1,TRBD1,TRBV5-1,-,TGCGCCAGCAGAGGAGCGAGTGTTGGGACAGGGTTTGAAGCTTTCTTT,CASRGASVGTGFEAFF
TRBJ1-1,-,TRBV9,-,TGTGCCAGCAGCGTAGGCGGGGAACAAGCTTTCTTT,CASSVGGEQAFF